Shown below are 26 T cell receptor beta chains from a single sample sequenced in a study of control samples from healthy donors and cancer patients. This table comes from immunoSEQ multiplex PCR, and its TCRdb copy is limited to in-frame clones, with some not included. The data contain around 96,000 clones, more than 80% of them singletons. Sequenced input: blood. Receptors originate from a man aged 18-30 years in good health.

The chain recombines TRBV14 with TRBJ2-3, with 15 bases fitting TRBD2. Unmatched junction bases numbered 5, after V lost 3 bases and J lost 7 bases. The CDR3 is 16 residues long. Per the germline V gene, CDR1 is SGHDN and CDR2 is FVKESK. CDR3 bases: TGTGCCAGCAGCCATGGGACTAGCGGGAGGTCGTATACGCAGTATTTT. Amino acids: CASSHGTSGRSYTQYF.

The chain recombines TRBV5-5 with TRBJ1-1; D call uncertain. V lost 0 bases, J lost 1 base, and 10 bases lay in between. CDR3 length equals 15 residues. Germline V gene sequence: CDR1 SGHKS, CDR2 YYEKEE (reference sequence). In nucleotides, the CDR3 is TGTGCCAGCAGCTTGGCGGATACTCCGAACACTGAAGCTTTCTTT. Residues: CASSLADTPNTEAFF. Supplemented by reference TRBV5-5 and TRBJ1-1, the full variable domain reads DAGVTQSPTHLIKTRGQQVTLRCSPISGHKSVSWYQQVLGQGPQFIFQYYEKEERGRGNFPDRFSARQFPNYSSELNVNALLLGDSALYLCASSLADTPNTEAFFGQGTRLTVV.

The V gene is TRBV28, the J gene TRBJ2-5; D remains ambiguous. This CDR3 contains 11 residues. V gave up 3 bases and J gave up 5 bases, with 4 bases separating them. Germline V gene data show CDR1 as MDHEN and CDR2 as SYDVKM. The CDR3 bases are TGTGCCAGCAGTTTCGTGGAGACCCAGTACTTC. Residues: CASSFVETQYF.

This clone appeared once. Different DNA sequences within this sample yield the same CDR3. The CDR3 sequence is CASSPGMGREGYEQYF. The CDR3 bases are TGTGCCAGCAGTCCTGGGATGGGGCGGGAGGGCTACGAGCAGTACTTC. The rearrangement uses TRBV3-1 (or the pseudogene TRBV3-2) and TRBJ2-7; 9 nucleotides agree with TRBD2. J gave up 3 bases and V 6 bases, and 12 bases lay outside the gene matches. From germline, CDR1 is LGHDT and CDR2 YNNKEL (reference sequence). There are 16 residues in the CDR3.

The chain couples TRBV6-2 or TRBV6-3 to TRBJ1-5; TRBD1 is a possible D gene (5 bases). The CDR3 consists of 16 residues. Trimming pared 5 bases from V and 1 base from J, leaving 15 bases between. Germline CDR1 MNHEY, CDR2 SVGEGT. The CDR3 protein is CASSHGGSGSNQPQHF. In nucleotides, the CDR3 is TGTGCCAGCAGTCACGGGGGGAGTGGAAGCAATCAGCCCCAGCATTTT.

V gene TRBV19 combines with J gene TRBJ2-7; D could derive from TRBD1 or TRBD2 (6 bases each). The V gene's germline CDR1 is LNHDA and CDR2 SQIVND (reference sequence). The CDR3 totals 12 residues. The V and J ends lost 7 bases and 7 bases respectively, with 14 bases between them. The chain's CDR3 is CASKGPGAEQYF. In nucleotides, the CDR3 is TGTGCCAGTAAGGGCCCGGGGGCAGAGCAGTACTTC.

The V gene is TRBV2, the J gene TRBJ2-7, with D perhaps matching TRBD2 (6 bases). The germline CDR1 and CDR2 sequences are SNHLY and FYNNEI. Trimming removed 8 bases from V and 6 bases from J, with 17 bases in between. This CDR3 has 13 amino acids. The chain's CDR3 is CASQSPGGGEQYF. As DNA, the CDR3 is TGTGCCAGCCAGAGTCCCGGGGGAGGCGAGCAGTACTTC.

This CDR3 reads CASSFRTEEKLFF. The CDR3 nucleotides read TGTGCCAGCAGCTTCCGGACAGAAGAAAAACTGTTTTTT. The chain couples TRBV5-4 to TRBJ1-4; D is perhaps TRBD1 (6 bases). Between the trimmed V and J ends, which lost 2 bases and 8 bases, there was a span of 10 bases. CDR1 is SGHNT and CDR2 is YYREEE in the germline V gene (reference sequence). The CDR3 spans 13 residues.

The CDR3 sequence: CASTLFGQGAFRNTEAFF. For the CDR3, the DNA is TGTGCCAGCACCCTTTTTGGACAGGGGGCCTTTCGGAACACTGAAGCTTTCTTT. The V gene is TRBV2, the J gene TRBJ1-1; 11 nucleotides match TRBD1. Germline trimming cut 7 bases from V and 1 base from J; bases unmatched to any gene: 14. This CDR3 has 18 residues. CDR1 and CDR2 (germline): SNHLY, FYNNEI.

The V call is TRBV27, the J call TRBJ1-2, with a possible D match to TRBD1 (6 bases). This CDR3 region has 15 residues. In germline, CDR1 is MNHEY, CDR2 SMNVEV (reference sequence). V lost 5 bases and J lost 7, with 20 bases in between. The CDR3 coding sequence is TGTGCCAGCAGTCTCGACAGGCTTACTGAGCGTGGCTACACCTTC. Translated: CASSLDRLTERGYTF.

The J gene is TRBJ1-4, the V gene TRBV4-1; D might be TRBD1 (5 bases). Germline V gene lookup returns CDR1 MGHRA and CDR2 YSYEKL. Trimming took off 10 bases at V and 3 bases at J, with 12 bases between the two ends. The CDR3 totals 13 residues. The CDR3 sequence is CATRGVANEKLFF. The CDR3 DNA is TGCGCCACCAGAGGGGTGGCTAATGAAAAACTGTTTTTT.

The chain recombines TRBV27 with TRBJ1-2, with unresolved D. The V and J ends lost 7 bases and 3 bases respectively, with 15 bases between them. CDR3 length: 14 residues. The germline V gene encodes CDR1 MNHEY and CDR2 SMNVEV (reference sequence). Written as DNA, the CDR3 is TGTGCCAGCACCTCATCGGGGAAAGACTATGGCTACACCTTC. Protein: CASTSSGKDYGYTF.

V gene TRBV27 combines with J gene TRBJ2-2; the match to TRBD2 covers 9 bases. This CDR3 contains 16 residues. CDR1 is MNHEY, CDR2 SMNVEV, per germline (reference sequence). Trimming at V came to 2 bases and at J to 4 bases, leaving 5 bases not matched to a gene. CDR3 nucleotides: TGTGCCAGCAGTTTAGGGAGCGGGGGGTCCACCGGGGAGCTGTTTTTT. Translation: CASSLGSGGSTGELFF.

The genes are TRBV5-1 and TRBJ2-3; TRBD2 is a possible D gene (5 bases). The CDR3 is 13 amino acids. Germline CDR1 reads SGHRS; CDR2 reads YFSETQ. V was shortened by 6 bases and J by 2 bases, with 10 bases between the two germline ends. CDR3 loop: CASTRAPTDTQYF. The CDR3, as DNA: TGCGCCAGCACGAGGGCTCCCACAGATACGCAGTATTTT.

This sequence joins TRBV2 and TRBJ1-4, with 9 bases matching TRBD1. Germline CDR1 and CDR2: SNHLY and FYNNEI. The junction had 2 bases not matched to a gene; V was cut back by 7 bases and J by 5 bases. There are 13 residues in the CDR3. The CDR3 nucleotides are TGTGCCAGCATCGGACAGGGGAATGAAAAACTGTTTTTT. Amino acid sequence: CASIGQGNEKLFF.

This clone was observed once. The rearrangement links TRBV6-2 or TRBV6-3 to TRBJ1-2; D is unclear. The CDR3 runs 13 residues. V lost 2 bases to trimming and J lost 0 bases, with 4 bases between them. Germline-derived CDR1 and CDR2 are MNHEY and SVGEGT. CDR3: CASSYPANYGYTF. Here the CDR3 DNA reads TGTGCCAGCAGTTACCCAGCTAACTATGGCTACACCTTC.

The rearrangement joins TRBV18 to TRBJ2-7; D gene uncertain. The CDR3 runs 14 residues. The V and J ends lost 6 bases and 3 bases respectively, with 15 bases between them. CDR1 KGHSH and CDR2 LQKENI come from the germline V gene. Here the CDR3 DNA reads TGTGCCAGCTCGCGTGAAGGTTGGGACTACGAGCAGTACTTC. Protein sequence: CASSREGWDYEQYF.

The chain couples TRBV5-1 to TRBJ1-1; TRBD1 is a possible D gene (5 bases). The CDR3 totals 14 residues. Germline V gene sequence: CDR1 SGHRS, CDR2 YFSETQ. V lost 0 bases and J 0 bases, leaving 6 bases between the germline ends. The DNA of the CDR3 is TGCGCCAGCAGCTTGGCACAGGTGAACACTGAAGCTTTCTTT. Amino acids: CASSLAQVNTEAFF.

The V call is TRBV6-2 or TRBV6-3, the J call TRBJ1-1; no reliable D call. The V end was cut by 6 bases, the J end by 5 bases, with 22 bases between. Germline loops: CDR1 MNHEY, CDR2 SVGEGT. The CDR3 consists of 16 residues. The CDR3 nucleotides are TGTGCCAGCAGCCCTGACGTTGGACGGGGATGGACTGAAGCTTTCTTT. Protein: CASSPDVGRGWTEAFF.

The V gene is TRBV9, the J gene TRBJ2-1, with 7 nucleotides matching TRBD2. The germline CDR1 and CDR2 sequences are SGDLS and YYNGEE. After removal of 1 base from V and 2 bases from J, the junction contained 9 bases not matched to a gene. The CDR3 contains 17 residues. This CDR3 is CASSVTTSVGTYNEQFF. The CDR3 DNA reads as TGTGCCAGCAGCGTAACCACTAGCGTCGGAACCTACAATGAGCAGTTCTTC.

The chain recombines TRBV6-1 with TRBJ2-3; D gene uncertain. V gave up 2 bases and J gave up 4 bases, with 13 bases separating them. Germline V gene lookup returns CDR1 MNHNS and CDR2 SASEGT. The CDR3 consists of 15 residues. CDR3 sequence reads: CASSETVRPSDTQYF. The CDR3 region has the DNA TGTGCCAGCAGTGAAACGGTGCGCCCCTCAGATACGCAGTATTTT.

The J gene is TRBJ1-1, the V gene TRBV4-2; D ambiguous. V was clipped by 2 bases and J by 6 bases, with 10 bases between them. CDR1 and CDR2 (germline): LGHNA, YNFKEQ. This CDR3 region has 13 residues. The CDR3 sequence: CASSQPDFPEAFF. The CDR3 DNA is TGTGCCAGCAGCCAACCGGACTTCCCTGAAGCTTTCTTT.

This sequence joins TRBV5-1 and TRBJ2-1; D is ambiguous. The CDR3 sequence is 10 residues long. CDR1 is SGHRS, CDR2 YFSETQ, per germline. The ends were cut back, 6 bases at V and 6 bases at J, with 4 bases in the middle. The CDR3 loop is CASNINEQFF. The CDR3 DNA is TGCGCCAGCAACATCAATGAGCAGTTCTTC.

The chain employs TRBV30 and TRBJ1-4; 8 nucleotides align to TRBD1. The ends lost 8 bases at V and 0 bases at J; junction bases unmatched: 5. Germline lookup yields CDR1 GTSNPN and CDR2 SVGIG (reference sequence). The CDR3 is 14 amino acids. In DNA, the CDR3 is TGTGCCGGAACAGGGGGTGCAACTAATGAAAAACTGTTTTTT. It encodes CAGTGGATNEKLFF.

The chain carries TRBV11-3 and TRBJ1-3; possible D gene TRBD1, 5 bases. This CDR3 comprises 15 residues. The V end was cut by 3 bases, the J end by 2 bases, with 11 bases between. Germline V gene lookup returns CDR1 SGHNT and CDR2 YENEEA. As DNA, the CDR3 is TGTGCCAGCAGCTTGGAAGGGACCGCTGGAAACACCATATATTTT. It yields the protein CASSLEGTAGNTIYF.

The rearrangement links TRBV10-3 to TRBJ1-3, with D perhaps matching TRBD1 (6 bases). The V end lost 4 bases, the J end lost 8 bases, and 21 bases lay between the germline ends. The CDR3 runs to 16 residues. Germline-derived CDR1 and CDR2 are ENHRY and SYGVKD. DNA for the CDR3: TGTGCCATCAGTGGGTCCCGGGACATGTTCGATTACACCATATATTTT. Its protein is CAISGSRDMFDYTIYF.